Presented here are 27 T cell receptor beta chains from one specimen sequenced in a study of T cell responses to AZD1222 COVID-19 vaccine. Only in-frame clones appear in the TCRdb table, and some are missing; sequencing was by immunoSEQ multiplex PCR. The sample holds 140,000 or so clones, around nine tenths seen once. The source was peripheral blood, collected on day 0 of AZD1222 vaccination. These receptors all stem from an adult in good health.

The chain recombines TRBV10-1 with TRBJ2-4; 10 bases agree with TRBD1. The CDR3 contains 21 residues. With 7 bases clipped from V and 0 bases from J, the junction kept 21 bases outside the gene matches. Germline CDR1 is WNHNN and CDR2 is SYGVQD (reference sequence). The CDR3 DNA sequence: TGCGCCAGCAACAACACAACGGGACAGGGGTACTTTTCACTAGCCAAAAACATTCAGTACTTC. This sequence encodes CASNNTTGQGYFSLAKNIQYF.

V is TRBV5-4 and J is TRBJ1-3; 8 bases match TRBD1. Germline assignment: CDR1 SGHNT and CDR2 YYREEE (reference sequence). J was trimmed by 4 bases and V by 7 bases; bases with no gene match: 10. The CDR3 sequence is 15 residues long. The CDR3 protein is CASGAGGTGGNTIYF. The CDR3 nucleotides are TGTGCCAGCGGGGCAGGGGGCACGGGGGGAAACACCATATATTTT.

This chain's CDR3 is CAISEGTEAFF. CDR3 sequence (DNA): TGTGCCATCAGTGAGGGCACTGAAGCTTTCTTT. The chain couples TRBV10-3 to TRBJ1-1; D call uncertain. Trimming took off 2 bases at V and 4 bases at J, with 2 bases between the two ends. CDR1 is ENHRY, CDR2 SYGVKD, per germline. The CDR3 loop spans 11 amino acids.

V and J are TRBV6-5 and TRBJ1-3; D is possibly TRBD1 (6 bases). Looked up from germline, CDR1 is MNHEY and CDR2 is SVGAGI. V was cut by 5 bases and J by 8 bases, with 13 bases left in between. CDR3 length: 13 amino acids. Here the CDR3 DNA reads TGTGCCAGCAGTAAAAGGGGGGGAGACACCATATATTTT. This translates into CASSKRGGDTIYF.

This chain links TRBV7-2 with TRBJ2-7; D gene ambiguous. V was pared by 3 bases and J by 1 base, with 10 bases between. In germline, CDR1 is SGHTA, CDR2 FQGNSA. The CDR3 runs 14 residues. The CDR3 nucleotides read TGTGCCAGCAGCTTCTCGGCGATTTCCTACGAGCAGTACTTC. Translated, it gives CASSFSAISYEQYF.

CDR3 in amino acids: CASSPNRQRAGNTIYF. In DNA form, the CDR3 reads TGTGCCAGCTCACCTAATAGACAGCGTGCCGGAAACACCATATATTTT. This chain links TRBV18 with TRBJ1-3; possibly TRBD1 for D (5 bases). This CDR3 is built from 16 residues. Germline loops: CDR1 KGHSH, CDR2 LQKENI. Between the trimmed V and J ends, which lost 3 bases and 4 bases, there was a span of 16 bases.

In DNA, the CDR3 is TGTGCCAGCAGCTCTACGAATCAGATGAACACTGAAGCTTTCTTT. It codes for CASSSTNQMNTEAFF. V and J are TRBV7-2 and TRBJ1-1; D gene ambiguous. The CDR3 sequence is 15 residues long. V was trimmed by 4 bases and J by 0 bases, leaving 12 bases between them. Per germline, CDR1 SGHTA and CDR2 FQGNSA.

The CDR3 loop reads CASRPSPGLGYGYTF. CDR3 DNA: TGTGCCAGCAGACCAAGCCCAGGGCTTGGCTATGGCTACACCTTC. The V gene is TRBV7-9, the J gene TRBJ1-2; possibly TRBD1 for D (5 bases). Between the trimmed V and J ends, which lost 6 bases and 4 bases, there was a span of 18 bases. The CDR3 runs to 15 residues. CDR1 SEHNR and CDR2 FQNEAQ come from the germline V gene (reference sequence).

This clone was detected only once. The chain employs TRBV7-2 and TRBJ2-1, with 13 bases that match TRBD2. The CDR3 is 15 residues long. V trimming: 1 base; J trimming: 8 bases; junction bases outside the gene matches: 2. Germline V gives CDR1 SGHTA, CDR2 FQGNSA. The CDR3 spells CASSLGTSGSDEQFF. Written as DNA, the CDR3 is TGTGCCAGCAGCTTAGGGACTAGCGGGAGTGATGAGCAGTTCTTC.

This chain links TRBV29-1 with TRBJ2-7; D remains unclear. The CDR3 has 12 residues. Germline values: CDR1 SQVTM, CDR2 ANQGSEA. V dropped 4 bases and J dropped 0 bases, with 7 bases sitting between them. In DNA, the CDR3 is TGCAGCGTTGGCAGATCCTCCTACGAGCAGTACTTC. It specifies CSVGRSSYEQYF.

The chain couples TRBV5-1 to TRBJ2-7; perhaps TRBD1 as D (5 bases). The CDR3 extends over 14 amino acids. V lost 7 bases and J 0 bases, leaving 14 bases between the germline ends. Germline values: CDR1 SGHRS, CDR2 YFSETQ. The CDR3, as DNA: TGCGCCAGCGGGCTAAGACAGACCTCCTACGAGCAGTACTTC. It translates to CASGLRQTSYEQYF.

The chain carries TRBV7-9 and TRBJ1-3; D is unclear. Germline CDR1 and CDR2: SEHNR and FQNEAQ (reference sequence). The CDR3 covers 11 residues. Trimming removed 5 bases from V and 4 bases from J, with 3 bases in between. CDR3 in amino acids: CASSQGNTIYF. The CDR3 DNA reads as TGTGCCAGCAGCCAAGGAAACACCATATATTTT. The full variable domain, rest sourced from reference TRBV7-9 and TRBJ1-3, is DTGVSQNPRHKITKRGQNVTFRCDPISEHNRLYWYRQTLGQGPEFLTYFQNEAQLEKSRLLSDRFSAERPKGSFSTLEIQRTEQGDSAMYLCASSQGNTIYFGEGSWLTVV.

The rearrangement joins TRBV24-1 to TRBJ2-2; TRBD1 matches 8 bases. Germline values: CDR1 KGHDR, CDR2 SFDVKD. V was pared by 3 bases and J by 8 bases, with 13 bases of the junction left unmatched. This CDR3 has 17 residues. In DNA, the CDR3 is TGTGCCACCAGTGATATACGACAGGGGCCATTTGAGGGGGAGCTGTTTTTT. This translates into CATSDIRQGPFEGELFF.

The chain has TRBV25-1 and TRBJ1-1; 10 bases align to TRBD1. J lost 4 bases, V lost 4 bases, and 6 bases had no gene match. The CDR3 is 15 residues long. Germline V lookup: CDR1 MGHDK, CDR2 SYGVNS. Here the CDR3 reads CASSAGTGDITEAFF. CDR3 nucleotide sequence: TGTGCCAGCAGTGCCGGGACAGGGGATATCACTGAAGCTTTCTTT.

Written as DNA, the CDR3 is TGTGCCAGCAGTGCTGGGACAGTCAATCAGCCCCAGCATTTT. Its translation is CASSAGTVNQPQHF. The V gene is TRBV2, the J gene TRBJ1-5, with 7 bases that match TRBD1. The CDR3 contains 14 residues. V lost 4 bases to trimming and J lost 3 bases; unmatched junction nucleotides: 3. Germline-derived CDR1 and CDR2 are SNHLY and FYNNEI.

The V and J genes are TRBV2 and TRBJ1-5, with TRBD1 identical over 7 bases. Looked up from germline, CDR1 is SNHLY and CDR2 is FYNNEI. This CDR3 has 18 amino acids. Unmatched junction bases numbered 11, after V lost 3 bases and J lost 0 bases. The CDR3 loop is CASSDPTGLPLSNQPQHF. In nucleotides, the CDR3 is TGTGCCAGCAGTGACCCGACAGGGCTACCGCTTAGCAATCAGCCCCAGCATTTT.

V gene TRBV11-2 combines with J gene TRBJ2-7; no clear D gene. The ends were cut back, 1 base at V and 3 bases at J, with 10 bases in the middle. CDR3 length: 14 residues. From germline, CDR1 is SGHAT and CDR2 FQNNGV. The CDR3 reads CASSLGQSIYEQYF. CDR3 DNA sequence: TGTGCCAGCAGCTTAGGTCAGTCTATCTACGAGCAGTACTTC.

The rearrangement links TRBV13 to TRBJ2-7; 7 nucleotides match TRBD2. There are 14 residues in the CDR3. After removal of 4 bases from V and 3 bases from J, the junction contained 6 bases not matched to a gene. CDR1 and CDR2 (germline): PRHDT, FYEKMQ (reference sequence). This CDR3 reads CASSSRLASYEQYF. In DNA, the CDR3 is TGTGCCAGCAGCTCCCGACTAGCTAGCTACGAGCAGTACTTC.

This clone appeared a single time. CDR3: CASSQGQGVAGYTF. DNA for the CDR3: TGTGCCAGCAGCCAAGGGCAGGGTGTGGCTGGCTACACCTTC. The rearrangement links TRBV3-1 (or the pseudogene TRBV3-2) to TRBJ1-2; the D gene is possibly TRBD1 (5 bases). V lost 1 base and J 7 bases, leaving 13 bases between the germline ends. Germline lookup yields CDR1 LGHDT and CDR2 YNNKEL (reference sequence). CDR3 length: 14 residues.

The CDR3 spells CASSTTGELNGYTF. The DNA of the CDR3 is TGTGCCAGCAGTACGACAGGGGAGTTGAATGGCTACACCTTC. The genes are TRBV28 and TRBJ1-2; 8 nucleotides match TRBD1. With 5 bases clipped from V and 6 bases from J, the junction kept 8 bases outside the gene matches. CDR3 length: 14 amino acids. CDR1 is MDHEN and CDR2 is SYDVKM in the germline V gene.

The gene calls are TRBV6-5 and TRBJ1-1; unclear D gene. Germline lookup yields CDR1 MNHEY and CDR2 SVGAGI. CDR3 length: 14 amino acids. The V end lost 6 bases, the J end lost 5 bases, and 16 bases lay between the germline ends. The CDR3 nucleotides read TGTGCCAGCAGCCGACGTGACTGGAATACTGAAGCTTTCTTT. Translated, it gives CASSRRDWNTEAFF.

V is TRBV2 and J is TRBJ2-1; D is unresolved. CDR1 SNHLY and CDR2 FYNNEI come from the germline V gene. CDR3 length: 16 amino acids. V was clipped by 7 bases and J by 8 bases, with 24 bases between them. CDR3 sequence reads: CASIFPGVVGNDEQFF. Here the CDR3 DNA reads TGTGCCAGCATCTTCCCTGGAGTAGTAGGTAACGATGAGCAGTTCTTC. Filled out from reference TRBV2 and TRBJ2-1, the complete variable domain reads EPEVTQTPSHQVTQMGQEVILRCVPISNHLYFYWYRQILGQKVEFLVSFYNNEISEKSEIFDDQFSVERPDGSNFTLKIRSTKLEDSAMYFCASIFPGVVGNDEQFFGPGTRLTVL.

In nucleotides, the CDR3 is TGCAGTGCTTTGGGGGGTGAAAAACTGTTTTTT. It codes for CSALGGEKLFF. The chain carries TRBV20-1 and TRBJ1-4, with a possible D match to TRBD1 (5 bases). The germline V gene has CDR1 DFQATT and CDR2 SNEGSKA (reference sequence). This CDR3 spans 11 amino acids. Deletions cut 5 bases from V and 7 bases from J, with 8 bases between.

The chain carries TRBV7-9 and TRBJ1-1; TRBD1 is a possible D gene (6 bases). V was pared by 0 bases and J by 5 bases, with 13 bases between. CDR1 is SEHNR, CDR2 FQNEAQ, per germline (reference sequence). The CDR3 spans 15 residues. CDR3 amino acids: CASSLATGNRTEAFF. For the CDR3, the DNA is TGTGCCAGCAGCTTAGCTACAGGGAATAGGACTGAAGCTTTCTTT.

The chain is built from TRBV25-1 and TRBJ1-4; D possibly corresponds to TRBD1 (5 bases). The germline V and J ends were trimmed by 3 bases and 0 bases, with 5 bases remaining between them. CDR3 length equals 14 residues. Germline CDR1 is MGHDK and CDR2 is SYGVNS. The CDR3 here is CASSDRATNEKLFF. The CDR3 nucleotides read TGTGCCAGCAGTGACAGGGCAACTAATGAAAAACTGTTTTTT.

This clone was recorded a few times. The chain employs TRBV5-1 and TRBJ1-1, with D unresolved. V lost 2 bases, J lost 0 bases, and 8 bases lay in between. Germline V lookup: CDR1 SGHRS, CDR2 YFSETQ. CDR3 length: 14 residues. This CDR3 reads CASSFTFMNTEAFF. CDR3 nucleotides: TGCGCCAGCAGCTTTACGTTCATGAACACTGAAGCTTTCTTT. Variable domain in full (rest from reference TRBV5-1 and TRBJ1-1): KAGVTQTPRYLIKTRGQQVTLSCSPISGHRSVSWYQQTPGQGLQFLFEYFSETQRNKGNFPGRFSGRQFSNSRSEMNVSTLELGDSALYLCASSFTFMNTEAFFGQGTRLTVV.

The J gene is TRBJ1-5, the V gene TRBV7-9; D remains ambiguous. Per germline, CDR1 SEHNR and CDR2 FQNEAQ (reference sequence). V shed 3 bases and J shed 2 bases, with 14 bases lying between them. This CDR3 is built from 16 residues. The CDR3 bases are TGTGCCAGCAGCTTTGGATTGATTGGTGGCAATCAGCCCCAGCATTTT. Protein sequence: CASSFGLIGGNQPQHF.